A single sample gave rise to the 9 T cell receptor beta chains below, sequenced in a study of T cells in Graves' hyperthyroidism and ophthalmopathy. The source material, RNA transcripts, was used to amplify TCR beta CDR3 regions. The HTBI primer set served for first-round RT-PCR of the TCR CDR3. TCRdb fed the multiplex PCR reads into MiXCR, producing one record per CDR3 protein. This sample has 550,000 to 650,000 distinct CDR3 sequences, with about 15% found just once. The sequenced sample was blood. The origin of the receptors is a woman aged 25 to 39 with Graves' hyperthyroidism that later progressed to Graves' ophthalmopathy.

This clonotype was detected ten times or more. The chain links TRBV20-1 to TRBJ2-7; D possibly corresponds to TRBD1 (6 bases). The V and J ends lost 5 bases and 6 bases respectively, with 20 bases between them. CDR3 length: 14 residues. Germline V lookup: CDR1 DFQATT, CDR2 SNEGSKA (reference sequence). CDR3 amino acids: CSAPIGAGDLEQYF. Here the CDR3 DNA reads TGCAGTGCTCCGATCGGCGCAGGGGACCTCGAGCAGTACTTC.

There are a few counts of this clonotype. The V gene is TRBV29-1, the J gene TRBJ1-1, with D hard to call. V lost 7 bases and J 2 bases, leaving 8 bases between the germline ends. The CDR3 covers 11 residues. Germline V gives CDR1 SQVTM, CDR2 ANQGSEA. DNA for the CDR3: TGCAGCGCTATGATCAACACTGAAGCTTTCTTT. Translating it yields CSAMINTEAFF.

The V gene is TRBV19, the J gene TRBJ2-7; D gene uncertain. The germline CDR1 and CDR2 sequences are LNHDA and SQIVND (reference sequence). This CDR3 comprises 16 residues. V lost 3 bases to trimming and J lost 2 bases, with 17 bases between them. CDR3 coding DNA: TGTGCCAGTAGTATTAATGGCGTGGGCCCTACCTACGAGCAGTACTTC. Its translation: CASSINGVGPTYEQYF.

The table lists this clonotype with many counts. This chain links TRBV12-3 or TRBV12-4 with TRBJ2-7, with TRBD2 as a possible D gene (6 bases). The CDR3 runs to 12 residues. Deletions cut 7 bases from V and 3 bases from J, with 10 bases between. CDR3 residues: CASTGVYYEQYF. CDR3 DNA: TGTGCCAGCACGGGGGTTTACTACGAGCAGTACTTC.

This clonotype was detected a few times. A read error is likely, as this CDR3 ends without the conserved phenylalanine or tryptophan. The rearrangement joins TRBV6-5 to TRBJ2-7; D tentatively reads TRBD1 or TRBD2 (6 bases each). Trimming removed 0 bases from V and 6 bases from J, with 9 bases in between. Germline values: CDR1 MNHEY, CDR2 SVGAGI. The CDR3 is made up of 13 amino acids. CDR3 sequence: CASSYSSGAEQYL. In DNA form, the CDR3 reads TGTGCCAGCAGTTACTCGTCGGGGGCCGAGCAGTACCTC.

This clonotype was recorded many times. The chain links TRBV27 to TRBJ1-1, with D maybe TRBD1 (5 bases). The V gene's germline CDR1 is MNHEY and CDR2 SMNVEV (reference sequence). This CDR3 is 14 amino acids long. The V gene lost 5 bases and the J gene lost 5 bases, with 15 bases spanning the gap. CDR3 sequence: CASSNPQRGTEAFF. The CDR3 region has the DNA TGTGCCAGCAGTAACCCCCAAAGGGGAACTGAAGCTTTCTTT.

The CDR3 coding sequence is TGTGCCAGCAGATGGTCCGACAATGAGCAGTTCTTC. It codes for CASRWSDNEQFF. The genes are TRBV2 and TRBJ2-1; D gene unclear. From germline, CDR1 is SNHLY and CDR2 FYNNEI. The CDR3 is 12 residues long. V was clipped by 6 bases and J by 5 bases, with 8 bases between them.

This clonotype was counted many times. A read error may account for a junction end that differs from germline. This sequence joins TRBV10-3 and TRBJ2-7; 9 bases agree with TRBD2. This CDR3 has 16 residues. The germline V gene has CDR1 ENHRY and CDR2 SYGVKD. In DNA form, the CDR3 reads TGTGCCAGCAGTATCGACGCGGGAGGGAACTCCTACGAGCAGTACTTC. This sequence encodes CASSIDAGGNSYEQYF.

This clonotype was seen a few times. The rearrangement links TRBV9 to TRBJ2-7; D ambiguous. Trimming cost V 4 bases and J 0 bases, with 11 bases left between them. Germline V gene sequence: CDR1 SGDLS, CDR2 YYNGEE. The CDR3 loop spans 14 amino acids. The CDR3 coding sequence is TGTGCCAGCAGCCCCCGGTGGAGCTCCTACGAGCAGTACTTC. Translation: CASSPRWSSYEQYF.